This T cell receptor beta chain is drawn from a study of OX40 agonist ivuxolimab in advanced cancers. Turning to the study itself: Patients received ivuxolimab, an agonistic anti-OX40 (CD134) antibody. There were three patients with partial responses, one having hepatocellular carcinoma and two cutaneous melanoma. All patients had ivuxolimab intravenously every 2 weeks at 0.01 to 10 mg/kg.

For this clone: Its antigen is as yet unknown.

The study's findings and limits: The authors did not determine the antigen specificity of the expanded peripheral T cells.

The table came from immunoSEQ multiplex PCR; TCRdb's copy has only in-frame clones and leaves some out. Here the sample spans under 80,000 clones, more than 80% being singletons. The V and J ends lost 6 bases and 0 bases respectively, with 12 bases between them. Per germline, CDR1 MNHEY and CDR2 SMNVEV (reference sequence). The CDR3 covers 16 residues. Sequencing used CD4+ or CD8+ T cells sorted from blood, obtained in a trial of the OX40 agonist ivuxolimab. This sequence joins TRBV27 and TRBJ2-6; the D gene could be TRBD1 or TRBD2 (5 bases each). This receptor was taken from an adult with an advanced solid tumor such as melanoma, head and neck, liver or kidney cancer. The CDR3, as DNA: TGTGCCAGCAGCTTGGGACGGATCTCTGGGGCCAACGTCCTGACTTTC. It encodes CASSLGRISGANVLTF.